This T cell receptor (beta chain) stems from a study of post-analysis software for immune sequencing data. Study details: The disease courses covered relapsing-remitting, secondary progressive and progressive-relapsing multiple sclerosis. Findings and caveats of the study: TRBV segments more frequent in patients than in controls numbered several and included TRBV5-6, TRBV5-1 and TRBV20-1.

The CDR3 runs to 17 residues. Trimming removed 0 bases from V and 3 bases from J, with 17 bases in between. From germline, CDR1 is SGHRS and CDR2 YFSETQ. TCR beta libraries were prepared from cDNA with unique molecular identifiers. Each CDR3 protein is one row after TCRdb ran MiXCR on the PCR reads. The table lists about 680,000 distinct CDR3 sequences, 59% of them singletons, with about 10% in the top ten. This clonotype is a singleton in its sample. What it binds is not known. Sequencing input: blood. The chain joins TRBV5-1 to TRBJ2-3; D may be TRBD2 (5 bases). The TCR sequence derives from a girl aged 2-10 years with multiple sclerosis. In nucleotides, the CDR3 is TGCGCCAGCAGCTTGGATGAGGGTCCTGGTGGGACAGATACGCAGTATTTT. Amino acid sequence: CASSLDEGPGGTDTQYF.